These 26 T cell receptor beta chains were all obtained from the same sample, sequenced in a study of cytomegalovirus exposure and HLA in healthy donors. Both 60 Vbeta primers and 13 Jbeta primers went into the PCR. Clones were sequenced by immunoSEQ multiplex PCR, and TCRdb holds only the in-frame ones, with some missing. Recorded for this sample: 200,000 to 250,000 clones. Sample: PBMCs. The receptors originated from a girl aged 2-10 years in good health and CMV-seropositive.

The CDR3 DNA follows: TGTGCCAGCAGGCGACTAGCGTCCGGGGAGCTGTTTTTT. Its protein is CASRRLASGELFF. The chain links TRBV11-2 to TRBJ2-2; 8 bases map to TRBD2. Germline V CDR1 and CDR2: SGHAT, FQNNGV. The CDR3 runs 13 residues. V lost 6 bases to trimming and J lost 6 bases; unmatched junction nucleotides: 3.

The V call is TRBV7-9, the J call TRBJ1-4; possible D gene TRBD1, 5 bases. Trimming pared 5 bases from V and 6 bases from J, leaving 22 bases between. The V gene's germline CDR1 is SEHNR and CDR2 FQNEAQ (reference sequence). The CDR3 runs 17 residues. The CDR3 sequence: CASSPLALVGGDEKLFF. In DNA, the CDR3 is TGTGCCAGCAGCCCTCTCGCGTTAGTAGGAGGGGATGAAAAACTGTTTTTT.

CDR3 protein: CASSLGRGQRDNYGYTF. CDR3 bases: TGTGCCAGCAGCTTAGGGCGGGGACAGAGGGACAACTATGGCTACACCTTC. The chain is built from TRBV11-2 and TRBJ1-2; 7 bases align to TRBD1. Germline CDR1 is SGHAT and CDR2 is FQNNGV. There are 17 residues in the CDR3. J gave up 2 bases and V 1 base, and 10 bases lay outside the gene matches.

The chain links TRBV9 to TRBJ2-7; D remains unclear. V dropped 0 bases and J dropped 2 bases, with 15 bases sitting between them. Germline V CDR1 and CDR2: SGDLS, YYNGEE. There are 16 residues in the CDR3. CDR3 in DNA: TGTGCCAGCAGCGTAGATACACCGACACCGCCCTACGAGCAGTACTTC. Translation: CASSVDTPTPPYEQYF.

The chain is built from TRBV19 and TRBJ2-3, with TRBD2 matching over 16 bases. The CDR3 totals 18 residues. With V trimmed by 4 bases and J by 4 bases, 8 bases remained unmatched. Germline values: CDR1 LNHDA, CDR2 SQIVND (reference sequence). Written as DNA, the CDR3 is TGTGCCAGTAGTACCGGGACTAGCGGGAGGGCCTTCGCAGATACGCAGTATTTT. Residues: CASSTGTSGRAFADTQYF.

V gene TRBV10-3 combines with J gene TRBJ2-6; maybe TRBD1 (6 bases). The ends were cut back, 6 bases at V and 1 base at J, with 7 bases in the middle. Germline loops: CDR1 ENHRY, CDR2 SYGVKD. The CDR3 sequence is 14 residues long. The chain's CDR3 is CAIRQGSGANVLTF. The CDR3 DNA reads as TGTGCCATCAGACAGGGATCTGGGGCCAACGTCCTGACTTTC.

The chain combines TRBV30 with TRBJ1-2; D is ambiguous. The CDR3 sequence is 14 residues long. Trimming took 0 bases from V and 2 from J, leaving 10 bases between them. The germline CDR1 and CDR2 sequences are GTSNPN and SVGIG (reference sequence). CDR3 region: CAWSVWAANYGYTF. The CDR3 nucleotides are TGTGCCTGGAGTGTGTGGGCAGCAAACTATGGCTACACCTTC.

The chain joins TRBV5-1 to TRBJ2-1; 9 nucleotides align to TRBD1. With 7 bases clipped from V and 10 bases from J, the junction kept 9 bases outside the gene matches. Per the germline V gene, CDR1 is SGHRS and CDR2 is YFSETQ. This CDR3 is built from 13 residues. Here the CDR3 DNA reads TGCGCCAGCGGGACAGGGTATTTCGGGGAGCAGTTCTTC. Translated, it gives CASGTGYFGEQFF.

J is TRBJ2-7 and V is TRBV4-1; 9 positions match TRBD2. The CDR3 length is 14 residues. Germline trimming cut 4 bases from V and 1 base from J; bases unmatched to any gene: 2. CDR1 and CDR2 from the germline V gene are MGHRA and YSYEKL. The CDR3 spells CASSPREGSYEQYF. The DNA for the CDR3 is TGCGCCAGCAGCCCGCGGGAGGGATCCTACGAGCAGTACTTC.

J is TRBJ1-1 and V is TRBV4-1; no firm D call. The ends were cut back, 0 bases at V and 1 base at J, with 9 bases in the middle. CDR1 MGHRA and CDR2 YSYEKL come from the germline V gene. This CDR3 spans 15 amino acids. The CDR3 coding sequence is TGCGCCAGCAGCCAAGAGAGAGTGCGGAACACTGAAGCTTTCTTT. Translating it yields CASSQERVRNTEAFF.

As DNA, the CDR3 is TGTGCCAGCAGTGACACTCTCCACAGGGGCAGGAGAGGGAATCAGCCCCAGCATTTT. The encoded protein is CASSDTLHRGRRGNQPQHF. This chain links TRBV6-1 with TRBJ1-5, with 7 bases aligning to TRBD1. Trimming at V came to 3 bases and at J to 4 bases, leaving 18 bases not matched to a gene. CDR1 and CDR2 from the germline V gene are MNHNS and SASEGT. The CDR3 extends over 19 amino acids.

J is TRBJ2-7 and V is TRBV28; perhaps TRBD2 as D (6 bases). CDR3 length: 15 residues. Germline CDR1 reads MDHEN; CDR2 reads SYDVKM. V was trimmed by 7 bases and J by 4 bases, leaving 20 bases between them. The CDR3 sequence is CASTLSSSGLYEQYF. In DNA form, the CDR3 reads TGTGCCAGCACCCTGTCCAGTAGCGGATTATACGAGCAGTACTTC.

The chain uses TRBV19 and TRBJ2-5; the D is unclear. Germline V gene sequence: CDR1 LNHDA, CDR2 SQIVND (reference sequence). With 3 bases removed from V and 5 bases from J, the gap between germline ends came to 7 bases. The CDR3 has 12 residues. The CDR3, as DNA: TGTGCCAGTAGTATGTTGCGGGAGACCCAGTACTTC. Amino acid sequence: CASSMLRETQYF.

The V and J genes are TRBV6-5 and TRBJ2-7, with D tentatively TRBD2 (6 bases). The CDR3 sequence is 15 residues long. Germline V gene data show CDR1 as MNHEY and CDR2 as SVGAGI. The V end lost 8 bases, the J end lost 3 bases, and 20 bases lay between the germline ends. Here the CDR3 reads CASQLGGLGHYEQYF. The CDR3 DNA sequence: TGTGCCAGCCAATTGGGAGGCCTTGGCCACTACGAGCAGTACTTC.

The chain employs TRBV20-1 and TRBJ2-1; the D is unclear. In germline, CDR1 is DFQATT, CDR2 SNEGSKA (reference sequence). V was shortened by 3 bases and J by 10 bases, with 4 bases between the two germline ends. The CDR3 is 9 residues long. As DNA, the CDR3 is TGCAGTGCTAGGCGGGAGCAGTTCTTC. This translates into CSARREQFF.

This rearrangement joins TRBV5-1 to TRBJ2-1; 10 nucleotides match TRBD1. Losses at the gene ends were 4 bases for V and 10 bases for J; bases not matched to a gene: 2. CDR1 and CDR2 (germline): SGHRS, YFSETQ. CDR3 length equals 12 residues. This chain's CDR3 is CASSGTGVEQFF. CDR3 bases: TGCGCCAGCAGCGGGACAGGGGTCGAGCAGTTCTTC.

The chain couples TRBV11-3 to TRBJ2-1, with 10 bases aligning to TRBD1. Germline CDR1 SGHNT, CDR2 YENEEA. The CDR3 spans 16 residues. The V gene end was trimmed by 4 bases and the J gene end by 7 bases; junction bases not matched to a gene: 10. The chain's CDR3 is CASSSPGTGDNNEQFF. The CDR3 DNA follows: TGTGCCAGCAGCTCTCCCGGGACAGGGGATAATAATGAGCAGTTCTTC.

V and J are TRBV29-1 and TRBJ2-6; a weak D match, TRBD2 (6 bases). CDR3 length: 14 amino acids. The germline V gene has CDR1 SQVTM and CDR2 ANQGSEA. V was clipped by 6 bases and J by 0 bases, with 9 bases between them. The CDR3 protein is CSVSGSSGANVLTF. The CDR3 nucleotides are TGCAGCGTATCCGGGAGCTCTGGGGCCAACGTCCTGACTTTC.

The chain links TRBV5-8 to TRBJ1-5; tentatively, D is TRBD1 (5 bases). Deletions cut 0 bases from V and 6 bases from J, with 10 bases between. CDR1 SGHTS and CDR2 YDEGEE come from the germline V gene. This CDR3 comprises 14 residues. The CDR3, as DNA: TGTGCCAGCAGCTTGGGTGACGGGGGTCAGCCCCAGCATTTT. Residues: CASSLGDGGQPQHF.

The chain carries TRBV27 and TRBJ2-1; TRBD2 matches 13 bases. In germline, CDR1 is MNHEY, CDR2 SMNVEV (reference sequence). The CDR3 length is 17 residues. With V trimmed by 4 bases and J by 8 bases, 11 bases remained unmatched. The CDR3 DNA reads TGTGCCAGCAGTTCGACTCAACTAGCGGGAGGGGTCCATGAGCAGTTCTTC. Its protein is CASSSTQLAGGVHEQFF.

This chain joins TRBV29-1 and TRBJ2-3, with D possibly being TRBD2 (6 bases). CDR3 size: 10 residues. Trimming pared 6 bases from V and 5 bases from J, leaving 6 bases between. CDR1 is SQVTM and CDR2 is ANQGSEA in the germline V gene. This CDR3 reads CSVGGDTQYF. DNA for the CDR3: TGCAGCGTGGGGGGAGATACGCAGTATTTT.

This sequence joins TRBV28 and TRBJ2-5; no definite D call. The germline CDR1 and CDR2 sequences are MDHEN and SYDVKM. This CDR3 has 13 residues. V was cut by 8 bases and J by 2 bases, with 12 bases left in between. CDR3 in amino acids: CASPLEAQETQYF. The CDR3, as DNA: TGTGCCAGCCCCCTTGAGGCGCAAGAGACCCAGTACTTC.

The chain is built from TRBV28 and TRBJ1-1; 9 nucleotides line up with TRBD1. Per germline, CDR1 MDHEN and CDR2 SYDVKM. The CDR3 consists of 15 residues. J gave up 1 base and V 6 bases, and 6 bases lay outside the gene matches. For the CDR3, the DNA is TGTGCCAGCAGGTCAACGGGACAGGGGAACACTGAAGCTTTCTTT. The encoded protein is CASRSTGQGNTEAFF.

As regards this clone: Other DNA sequences within the sample encode an identical CDR3. The chain employs TRBV18 and TRBJ2-7, with 11 bases matching TRBD2. Germline V gene data show CDR1 as KGHSH and CDR2 as LQKENI. The CDR3 spans 15 residues. Trimming cost V 6 bases and J 1 base; bases outside gene matches: 5. The CDR3 loop reads CASSPGTSGSYEQYF. In nucleotides, the CDR3 is TGTGCCAGCTCGCCGGGGACTAGCGGTTCCTACGAGCAGTACTTC.

The chain recombines TRBV5-6 with TRBJ2-1; D is unresolved. The germline V gene has CDR1 SGHDT and CDR2 YYEEEE. This CDR3 has 12 amino acids. V lost 1 base, J lost 10 bases, and 9 bases lay in between. CDR3 sequence reads: CASSLSRTEQFF. The CDR3, as DNA: TGTGCCAGCAGCTTGTCCAGAACAGAGCAGTTCTTC.

V is TRBV5-8 and J is TRBJ1-3, with D hard to call. CDR1 and CDR2 from the germline V gene are SGHTS and YDEGEE. CDR3 length equals 17 residues. The ends were cut back, 1 base at V and 0 bases at J, with 14 bases in the middle. The CDR3 reads CASSLFSGFSSGNTIYF. DNA for the CDR3: TGTGCCAGCAGCTTGTTCTCCGGGTTCAGCTCTGGAAACACCATATATTTT.